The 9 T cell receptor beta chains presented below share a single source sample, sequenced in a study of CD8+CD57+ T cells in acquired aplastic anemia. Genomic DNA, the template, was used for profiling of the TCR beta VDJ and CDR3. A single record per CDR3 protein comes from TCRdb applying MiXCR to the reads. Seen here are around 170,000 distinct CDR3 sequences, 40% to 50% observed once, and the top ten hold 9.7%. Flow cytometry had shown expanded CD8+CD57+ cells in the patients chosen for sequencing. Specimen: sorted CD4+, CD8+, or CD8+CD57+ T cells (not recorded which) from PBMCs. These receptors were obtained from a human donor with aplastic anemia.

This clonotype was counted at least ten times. CDR3 amino acids: CSAREGRRSYNEQFF. The CDR3 DNA reads as TGCAGTGCTAGAGAGGGCAGGCGATCCTACAATGAGCAGTTCTTC. This chain links TRBV20-1 with TRBJ2-1; D uncertain. The CDR3 is 15 residues long. Trimming took 0 bases from V and 1 from J, leaving 10 bases between them. CDR1 and CDR2 from the germline V gene are DFQATT and SNEGSKA (reference sequence).

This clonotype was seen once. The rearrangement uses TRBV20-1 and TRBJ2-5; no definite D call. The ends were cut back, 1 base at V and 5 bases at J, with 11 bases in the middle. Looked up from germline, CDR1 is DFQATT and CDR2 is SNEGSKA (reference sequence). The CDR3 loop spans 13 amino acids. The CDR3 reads CSARGPLGETQYF. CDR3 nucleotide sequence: TGCAGTGCTAGAGGCCCTTTGGGTGAGACCCAGTACTTC.

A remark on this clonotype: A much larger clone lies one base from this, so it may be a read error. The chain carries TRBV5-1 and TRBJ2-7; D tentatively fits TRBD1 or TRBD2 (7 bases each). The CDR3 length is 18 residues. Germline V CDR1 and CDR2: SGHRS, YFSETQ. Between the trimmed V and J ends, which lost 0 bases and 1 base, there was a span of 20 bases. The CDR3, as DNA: TGCGCCAGCAGCTTGGGCGACCCCGGGACAGCGGGATCCTACGAGCAGTACTTC. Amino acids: CASSLGDPGTAGSYEQYF.

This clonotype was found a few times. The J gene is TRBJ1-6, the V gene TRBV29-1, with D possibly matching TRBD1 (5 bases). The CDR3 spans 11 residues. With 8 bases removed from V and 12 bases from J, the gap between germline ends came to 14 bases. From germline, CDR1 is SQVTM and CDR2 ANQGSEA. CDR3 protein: CSSPGRVPLHF. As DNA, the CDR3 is TGCAGCTCACCGGGACGGGTACCCCTCCACTTT.

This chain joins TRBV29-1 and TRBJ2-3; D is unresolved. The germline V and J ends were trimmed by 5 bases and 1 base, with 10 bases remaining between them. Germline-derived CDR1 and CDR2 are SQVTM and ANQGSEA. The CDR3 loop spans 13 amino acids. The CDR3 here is CSVQMSRTDTQYF. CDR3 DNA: TGCAGCGTTCAGATGTCGCGCACAGATACGCAGTATTTT.

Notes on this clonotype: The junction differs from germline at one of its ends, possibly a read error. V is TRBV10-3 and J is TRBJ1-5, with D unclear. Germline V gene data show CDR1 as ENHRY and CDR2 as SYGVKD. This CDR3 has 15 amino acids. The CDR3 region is CASSEARAENQPQHF. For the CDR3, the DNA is TGTGCCAGCAGTGAAGCGAGGGCGGAGAATCAGCCCCAGCATTTT.

The CDR3 region has the DNA TGTGCCAGCAGCTTAGGCGGGAGCATGCCCTATGGCTACACCTTC. Translating gives CASSLGGSMPYGYTF. The rearrangement uses TRBV7-2 and TRBJ1-2; D remains unclear. In germline, CDR1 is SGHTA, CDR2 FQGNSA. The CDR3 contains 15 residues. The V gene lost 1 base and the J gene lost 4 bases, with 13 bases spanning the gap.

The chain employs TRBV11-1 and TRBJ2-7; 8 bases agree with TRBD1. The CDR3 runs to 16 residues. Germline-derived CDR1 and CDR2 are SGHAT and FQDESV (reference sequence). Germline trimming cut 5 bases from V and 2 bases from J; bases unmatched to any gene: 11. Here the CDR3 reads CASSPGTGVLTYEQYF. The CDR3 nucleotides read TGTGCCAGCAGCCCAGGGACAGGCGTCCTTACCTACGAGCAGTACTTC.

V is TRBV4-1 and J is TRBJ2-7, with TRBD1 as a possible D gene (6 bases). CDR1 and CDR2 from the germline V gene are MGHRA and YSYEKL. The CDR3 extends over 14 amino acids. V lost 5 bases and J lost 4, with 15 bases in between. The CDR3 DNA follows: TGCGCCAGCAGCGGGACACCAGATAGGTACGAGCAGTACTTC. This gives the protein CASSGTPDRYEQYF.